This is a list of T cell receptor beta chains from one sample in a study of identical twins. One entry per CDR3 protein, called by TCRdb with MiXCR from the 5' RACE reads. The data show about 690,000 distinct CDR3 sequences, 20% to 25% seen once. These data were also filed under a second study, of T cells expressing NK-cell markers.

The sample comprised PBMCs. The source is a woman under 30 in good health. Each CDR3 is given with its conserved first and last residue. Each record gives: J gene, D gene, clone size, V gene, CDR3 DNA, CDR3 protein. D genes are given only for firm matches. The size of a clone is reported for some rows only, either as once, few or many, or as a class for expanded clones.

j_gene: TRBJ2-1; d_gene: TRBD2; abundance: .; v_gene: TRBV10-3; CDR3nt: TGTGCCATCAGCAGGACTAGCGGGGGGAACAATGAGCAGTTCTTC; CDR3aa: CAISRTSGGNNEQFF
j_gene: TRBJ1-1; d_gene: TRBD1; abundance: .; v_gene: TRBV10-1; CDR3nt: TGCGCCAGCAGTGAGACGGGACAGGGGGACACTGAAGCTTTCTTT; CDR3aa: CASSETGQGDTEAFF
j_gene: TRBJ2-5; d_gene: .; abundance: .; v_gene: TRBV7-9; CDR3nt: TGTGCCAGCAGCCGACAGGGCAGCGGGGAGACCCAGTACTTC; CDR3aa: CASSRQGSGETQYF
j_gene: TRBJ2-7; d_gene: .; abundance: few; v_gene: TRBV9; CDR3nt: TGTGCCAGCAGCGTAGCTGGACAGCCTATTTACGAGCAGTACTTC; CDR3aa: CASSVAGQPIYEQYF
j_gene: TRBJ1-1; d_gene: .; abundance: .; v_gene: TRBV5-1; CDR3nt: TGCGCCAGCAGCTTGTTTCCTTCATCGGGGGTGAACACTGAAGCTTTCTTT; CDR3aa: CASSLFPSSGVNTEAFF
j_gene: TRBJ1-1; d_gene: .; abundance: many; v_gene: TRBV18; CDR3nt: TGTGCCAGCTCACCTTCGAAACCCCCAGGCGTGGAAGCTTTCTTT; CDR3aa: CASSPSKPPGVEAFF
j_gene: TRBJ1-1; d_gene: TRBD1; abundance: few; v_gene: TRBV20-1; CDR3nt: TGCAGTGTCTCGACAGGGATTTACACTGAAGCTTTCTTT; CDR3aa: CSVSTGIYTEAFF
j_gene: TRBJ2-2; d_gene: TRBD2; abundance: few; v_gene: TRBV18; CDR3nt: TGTGCCAGCTCACCGCGGACTAGCGGGGGTACGAACACCGGGGAGCTGTTTTTT; CDR3aa: CASSPRTSGGTNTGELFF
j_gene: TRBJ2-7; d_gene: .; abundance: .; v_gene: TRBV5-1; CDR3nt: TGCGCCAGCAGCTTGGGGAGGACGGGATCGAGCTCCTACGAGCAGTACTTC; CDR3aa: CASSLGRTGSSSYEQYF
j_gene: TRBJ2-1; d_gene: .; abundance: many; v_gene: TRBV4-2; CDR3nt: TGTGCCAGCAGCCAAGAGACCTTCTTCTACAATGAGCAGTTCTTC; CDR3aa: CASSQETFFYNEQFF
j_gene: TRBJ1-2; d_gene: .; abundance: many; v_gene: TRBV20-1; CDR3nt: TGCAGTGCCAGTAGGGGCGGCTACACCTTC; CDR3aa: CSASRGGYTF
j_gene: TRBJ1-2; d_gene: TRBD1; abundance: .; v_gene: TRBV7-9; CDR3nt: TGTGCCAGCAGCCCAACACAGGGGAACGACTATGGCTACACCTTC; CDR3aa: CASSPTQGNDYGYTF
j_gene: TRBJ1-1; d_gene: .; abundance: .; v_gene: TRBV6-2/TRBV6-3; CDR3nt: TGTGCCAGCACCCAAGGGTATTCAGACACTGAAGCTTTCTTT; CDR3aa: CASTQGYSDTEAFF
j_gene: TRBJ1-2; d_gene: .; abundance: few; v_gene: TRBV6-1; CDR3nt: TGTGCCAGCACCAAGGGTGTAGTTAACTATGGCTACACCTTC; CDR3aa: CASTKGVVNYGYTF
j_gene: TRBJ2-7; d_gene: .; abundance: .; v_gene: TRBV20-1; CDR3nt: TGCAGTGCTAGGCAGCCCCGGGACGGATCCTACGAGCAGTACTTC; CDR3aa: CSARQPRDGSYEQYF
j_gene: TRBJ1-2; d_gene: TRBD1; abundance: .; v_gene: TRBV7-9; CDR3nt: TGTGCCAGCAGCTTAGGGACAGGGCACTATGGCTACACCTTC; CDR3aa: CASSLGTGHYGYTF
j_gene: TRBJ2-7; d_gene: TRBD2; abundance: .; v_gene: TRBV7-9; CDR3nt: TGTGCCAGCAGCAGGACTAGCGGGATCAACGAGCAGTACTTC; CDR3aa: CASSRTSGINEQYF
j_gene: TRBJ2-5; d_gene: TRBD2; abundance: few; v_gene: TRBV25-1; CDR3nt: TGTGCCAGCAGTGAACCCAGCGGGAGGCTCCGGACCCAGTACTTC; CDR3aa: CASSEPSGRLRTQYF
j_gene: TRBJ1-3; d_gene: TRBD1; abundance: .; v_gene: TRBV20-1; CDR3nt: TGCAGTGCTGCGGGCAGGGGGATAGACACCATATATTTT; CDR3aa: CSAAGRGIDTIYF
j_gene: TRBJ2-5; d_gene: .; abundance: .; v_gene: TRBV5-1; CDR3nt: TGCGCCAGCCGGGACGCGGAGAGGGAGACCCAGTACTTC; CDR3aa: CASRDAERETQYF
j_gene: TRBJ2-1; d_gene: .; abundance: few; v_gene: TRBV27; CDR3nt: TGTGCCAGCAGGGGGTACTCCTACAATGAGCAGTTCTTC; CDR3aa: CASRGYSYNEQFF
j_gene: TRBJ2-3; d_gene: TRBD1; abundance: many; v_gene: TRBV12-3/TRBV12-4; CDR3nt: TGTGCCAGCAGTTGGACAGGGGGCCGGAGCACAGATACGCAGTATTTT; CDR3aa: CASSWTGGRSTDTQYF
j_gene: TRBJ1-4; d_gene: .; abundance: .; v_gene: TRBV7-9; CDR3nt: TGTGCCAGCAGCGTAGGGTATAATGAAAAACTGTTTTTT; CDR3aa: CASSVGYNEKLFF
j_gene: TRBJ2-7; d_gene: .; abundance: .; v_gene: TRBV6-1; CDR3nt: TGTGCCAGCAGCTCGCCTCTTAGCTCCTACGAGCAGTACTTC; CDR3aa: CASSSPLSSYEQYF
j_gene: TRBJ2-1; d_gene: .; abundance: .; v_gene: TRBV13; CDR3nt: TGTGCCAGCAGCTTGGGGAATGGGGAGCAGTTCTTC; CDR3aa: CASSLGNGEQFF
j_gene: TRBJ1-1; d_gene: .; abundance: .; v_gene: TRBV27; CDR3nt: TGTGCCAGCAGTCCCATCAGATTGGCCGGCACTGAAGCTTTCTTT; CDR3aa: CASSPIRLAGTEAFF
j_gene: TRBJ1-1; d_gene: .; abundance: .; v_gene: TRBV5-1; CDR3nt: TGCGCCAGCAGCATACAGGGTGGGAACACTGAAGCTTTCTTT; CDR3aa: CASSIQGGNTEAFF
j_gene: TRBJ2-6; d_gene: .; abundance: few; v_gene: TRBV27; CDR3nt: TGTGCCAGCAGGCCTTTAACTGGGGCCAACGTCCTGACTTTC; CDR3aa: CASRPLTGANVLTF
j_gene: TRBJ2-1; d_gene: .; abundance: .; v_gene: TRBV15; CDR3nt: TGTGCCACCAGCAGAGAGCGGGACTCCTACAATGAGCAGTTCTTC; CDR3aa: CATSRERDSYNEQFF
j_gene: TRBJ2-2; d_gene: .; abundance: few; v_gene: TRBV25-1; CDR3nt: TGTGCCAGCAGTGGTTCTGTCAGTAGGGCCACCGGGGAGCTGTTTTTT; CDR3aa: CASSGSVSRATGELFF
j_gene: TRBJ2-3; d_gene: TRBD2; abundance: few; v_gene: TRBV10-3; CDR3nt: TGTGCCATCAGGGGAACTAGCGTCGCAAATACGCAGTATTTT; CDR3aa: CAIRGTSVANTQYF
j_gene: TRBJ2-7; d_gene: .; abundance: few; v_gene: TRBV12-3/TRBV12-4; CDR3nt: TGTGCCAGCAGTTTATCGAGGTGGGACCCTCGCTCCTACGAGCAGTACTTC; CDR3aa: CASSLSRWDPRSYEQYF
j_gene: TRBJ1-2; d_gene: .; abundance: .; v_gene: TRBV27; CDR3nt: TGTGCCAGCAGTTTGGCCAGGGGATCTGGCTACACCTTC; CDR3aa: CASSLARGSGYTF
j_gene: TRBJ1-1; d_gene: .; abundance: many; v_gene: TRBV29-1; CDR3nt: TGCAGCGCTATTGAGTCGTTTGAAGCTTTCTTT; CDR3aa: CSAIESFEAFF
j_gene: TRBJ2-1; d_gene: TRBD1; abundance: .; v_gene: TRBV6-1; CDR3nt: TGTGCCAGCAGCCCTCCAGGGGGTGGCAATGAGCAGTTCTTC; CDR3aa: CASSPPGGGNEQFF
j_gene: TRBJ2-3; d_gene: .; abundance: many; v_gene: TRBV12-3/TRBV12-4; CDR3nt: TGTGCCAGCAGTTTAGGAACTACAGATACGCAGTATTTT; CDR3aa: CASSLGTTDTQYF
j_gene: TRBJ2-5; d_gene: TRBD2; abundance: few; v_gene: TRBV20-1; CDR3nt: TGCAGTGCTAGAGATGTCGCGGGAGGGAAAGAGACCCAGTACTTC; CDR3aa: CSARDVAGGKETQYF
j_gene: TRBJ2-5; d_gene: .; abundance: few; v_gene: TRBV7-8; CDR3nt: TGTGCCAGCAGCGAAGACCTCCGCCAAGAGACCCAGTACTTC; CDR3aa: CASSEDLRQETQYF
j_gene: TRBJ1-6; d_gene: .; abundance: .; v_gene: TRBV12-3/TRBV12-4; CDR3nt: TGTGCCAGCAGTTCTCCACCGGGACCGTTGAATTCACCCCTCCACTTT; CDR3aa: CASSSPPGPLNSPLHF
j_gene: TRBJ2-1; d_gene: TRBD2; abundance: .; v_gene: TRBV5-5; CDR3nt: TGTGCCAGCAACCTAAAGGGGACTAGCGACAACCGGGAGCAGTTCTTC; CDR3aa: CASNLKGTSDNREQFF
j_gene: TRBJ1-1; d_gene: TRBD1; abundance: few; v_gene: TRBV18; CDR3nt: TGTGCCAGCTCAGCCGGACAGGGCTCTGAAGCTTTCTTT; CDR3aa: CASSAGQGSEAFF
j_gene: TRBJ2-7; d_gene: TRBD1; abundance: .; v_gene: TRBV19; CDR3nt: TGTGCCAGTAGTATAGGCCCGGGACAGGGTCTCGAGCAGTACTTC; CDR3aa: CASSIGPGQGLEQYF
j_gene: TRBJ2-7; d_gene: TRBD2; abundance: few; v_gene: TRBV20-1; CDR3nt: TGCAGTGCAAACCCTCGCACTAGCGGGGGATACGAGCAGTACTTC; CDR3aa: CSANPRTSGGYEQYF
j_gene: TRBJ1-1; d_gene: .; abundance: few; v_gene: TRBV29-1; CDR3nt: TGCAGCGTTGTAGGTCCCGAAGCTTTCTTT; CDR3aa: CSVVGPEAFF
j_gene: TRBJ1-1; d_gene: .; abundance: few; v_gene: TRBV11-3; CDR3nt: TGTGCCAGCAGCTTAGGGGTTGTGGGAGCTTTCTTT; CDR3aa: CASSLGVVGAFF
j_gene: TRBJ2-7; d_gene: .; abundance: few; v_gene: TRBV12-3/TRBV12-4; CDR3nt: TGTGCCAGCAGGGCCGGGGCCAGCCACGAGCAGTACTTC; CDR3aa: CASRAGASHEQYF
j_gene: TRBJ2-7; d_gene: .; abundance: few; v_gene: TRBV12-3/TRBV12-4; CDR3nt: TGTGCCAGCAGTTTAAGGGCTGCTTCCTACGAGCAGTACTTC; CDR3aa: CASSLRAASYEQYF
j_gene: TRBJ1-6; d_gene: TRBD1; abundance: few; v_gene: TRBV10-3; CDR3nt: TGTGCCATCAGCCCACAGGGGCAGGGGTATTCACCCCTCCACTTT; CDR3aa: CAISPQGQGYSPLHF
j_gene: TRBJ2-1; d_gene: TRBD2; abundance: few; v_gene: TRBV4-1; CDR3nt: TGCGCCAGCAGCTTACTGACTAGCGCAGTGACAAATGAGCAGTTCTTC; CDR3aa: CASSLLTSAVTNEQFF
j_gene: TRBJ2-7; d_gene: TRBD1; abundance: .; v_gene: TRBV7-2; CDR3nt: TGTGCCAGCAGCTTAGCCGACGGGACAGTCTACGAGCAGTACTTC; CDR3aa: CASSLADGTVYEQYF
j_gene: TRBJ2-1; d_gene: TRBD1; abundance: .; v_gene: TRBV25-1; CDR3nt: TGTGCCAGCAGTGAATTAGACAGGGAGTACAATGAGCAGTTCTTC; CDR3aa: CASSELDREYNEQFF
j_gene: TRBJ2-5; d_gene: .; abundance: few; v_gene: TRBV7-6; CDR3nt: TGTGCCAGCAGCTTAGAGCAGACCCAGTACTTC; CDR3aa: CASSLEQTQYF